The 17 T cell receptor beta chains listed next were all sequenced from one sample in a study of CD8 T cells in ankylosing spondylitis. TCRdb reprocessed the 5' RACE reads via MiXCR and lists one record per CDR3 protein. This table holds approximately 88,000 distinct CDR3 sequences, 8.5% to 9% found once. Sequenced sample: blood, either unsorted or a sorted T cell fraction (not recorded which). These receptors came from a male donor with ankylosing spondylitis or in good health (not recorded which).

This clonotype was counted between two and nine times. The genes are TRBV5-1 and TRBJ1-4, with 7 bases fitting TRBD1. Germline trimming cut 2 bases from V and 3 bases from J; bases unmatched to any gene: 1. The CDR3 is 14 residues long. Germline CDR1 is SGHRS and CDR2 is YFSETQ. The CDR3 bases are TGCGCCAGCAGCTTACAGGGGCCTAATGAAAAACTGTTTTTT. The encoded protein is CASSLQGPNEKLFF.

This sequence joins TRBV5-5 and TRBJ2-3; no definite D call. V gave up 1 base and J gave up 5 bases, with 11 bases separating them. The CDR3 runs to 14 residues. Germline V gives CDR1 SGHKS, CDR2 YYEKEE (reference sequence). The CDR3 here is CASSLFVSEDTQYF. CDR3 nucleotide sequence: TGTGCCAGCAGCTTGTTCGTAAGTGAAGATACGCAGTATTTT.

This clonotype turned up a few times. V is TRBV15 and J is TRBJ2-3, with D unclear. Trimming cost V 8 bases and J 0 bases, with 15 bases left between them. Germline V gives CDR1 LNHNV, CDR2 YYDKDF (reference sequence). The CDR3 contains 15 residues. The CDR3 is CATQLASTSTDTQYF. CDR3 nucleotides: TGTGCCACCCAGTTGGCATCAACTAGCACAGATACGCAGTATTTT.

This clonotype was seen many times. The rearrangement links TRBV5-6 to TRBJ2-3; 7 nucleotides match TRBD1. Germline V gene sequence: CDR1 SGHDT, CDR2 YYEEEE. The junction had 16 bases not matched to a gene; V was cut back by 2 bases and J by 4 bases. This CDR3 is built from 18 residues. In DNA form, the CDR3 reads TGTGCCAGCAGCTTCTCCGGGACAGTGATTAGTATTTCAGATACGCAGTATTTT. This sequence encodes CASSFSGTVISISDTQYF.

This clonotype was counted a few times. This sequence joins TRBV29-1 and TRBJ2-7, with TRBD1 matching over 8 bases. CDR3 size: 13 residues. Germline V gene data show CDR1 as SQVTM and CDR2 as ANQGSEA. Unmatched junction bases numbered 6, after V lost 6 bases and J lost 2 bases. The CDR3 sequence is CSVQLTGAYEQYF. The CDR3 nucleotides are TGCAGCGTCCAACTGACAGGGGCCTACGAGCAGTACTTC.

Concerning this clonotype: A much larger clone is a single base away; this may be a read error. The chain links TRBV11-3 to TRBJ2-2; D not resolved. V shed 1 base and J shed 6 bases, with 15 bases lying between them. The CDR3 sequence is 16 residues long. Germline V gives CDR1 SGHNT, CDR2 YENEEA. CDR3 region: CASSLVRSSLPGELFF. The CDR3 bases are TGTGCCAGCAGCTTAGTCAGGTCCTCTTTGCCCGGGGAGCTGTTTTTT.

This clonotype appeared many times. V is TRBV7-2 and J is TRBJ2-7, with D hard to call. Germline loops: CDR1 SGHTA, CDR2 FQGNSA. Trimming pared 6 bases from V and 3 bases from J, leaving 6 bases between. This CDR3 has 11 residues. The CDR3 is CASRLFYEQYF. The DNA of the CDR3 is TGTGCCAGCAGACTTTTCTACGAGCAGTACTTC.

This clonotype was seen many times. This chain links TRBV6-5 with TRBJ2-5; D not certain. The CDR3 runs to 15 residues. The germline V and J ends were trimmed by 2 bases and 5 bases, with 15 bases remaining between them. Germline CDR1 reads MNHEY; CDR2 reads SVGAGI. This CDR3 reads CASSYGRLVWETQYF. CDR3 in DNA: TGTGCCAGCAGTTACGGGCGCTTGGTTTGGGAGACCCAGTACTTC.

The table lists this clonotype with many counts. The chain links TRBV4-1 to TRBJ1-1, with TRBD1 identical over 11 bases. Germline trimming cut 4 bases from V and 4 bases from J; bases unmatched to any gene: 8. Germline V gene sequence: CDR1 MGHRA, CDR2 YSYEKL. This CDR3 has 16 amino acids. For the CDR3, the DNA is TGCGCCAGCAGCCTGGCTTCCGGGACAGGGGGCACTGAAGCTTTCTTT. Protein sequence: CASSLASGTGGTEAFF.

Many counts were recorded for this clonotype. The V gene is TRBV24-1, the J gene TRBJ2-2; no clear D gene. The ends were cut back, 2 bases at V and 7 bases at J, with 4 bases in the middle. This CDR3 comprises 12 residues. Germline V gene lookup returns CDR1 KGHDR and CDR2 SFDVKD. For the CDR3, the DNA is TGTGCCACCAGTGATTGGTACGGGGAGCTGTTTTTT. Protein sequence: CATSDWYGELFF.

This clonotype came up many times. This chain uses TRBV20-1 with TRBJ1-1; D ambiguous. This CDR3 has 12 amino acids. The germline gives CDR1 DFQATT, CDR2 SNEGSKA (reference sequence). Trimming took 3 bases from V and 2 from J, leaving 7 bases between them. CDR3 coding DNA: TGCAGTGCTAGTGGTGACAACACTGAAGCTTTCTTT. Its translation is CSASGDNTEAFF.

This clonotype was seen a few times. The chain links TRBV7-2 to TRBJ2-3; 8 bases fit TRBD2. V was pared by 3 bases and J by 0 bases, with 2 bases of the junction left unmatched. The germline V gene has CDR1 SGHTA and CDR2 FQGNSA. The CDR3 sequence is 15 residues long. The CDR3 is CASSFPSGSTDTQYF. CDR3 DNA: TGTGCCAGCAGCTTTCCTAGCGGGAGCACAGATACGCAGTATTTT.

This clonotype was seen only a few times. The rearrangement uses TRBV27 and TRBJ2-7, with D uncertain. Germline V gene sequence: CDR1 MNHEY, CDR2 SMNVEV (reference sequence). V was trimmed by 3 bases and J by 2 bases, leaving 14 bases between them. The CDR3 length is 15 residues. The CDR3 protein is CASSFRPRRAYEQYF. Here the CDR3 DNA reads TGTGCCAGCAGTTTCCGACCAAGAAGAGCCTACGAGCAGTACTTC.

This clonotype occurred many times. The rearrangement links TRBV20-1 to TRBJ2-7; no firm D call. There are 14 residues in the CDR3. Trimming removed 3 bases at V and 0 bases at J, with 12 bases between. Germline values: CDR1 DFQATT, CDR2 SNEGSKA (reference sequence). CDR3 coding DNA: TGCAGTGCTAGGGACCAACGATTCTCCTACGAGCAGTACTTC. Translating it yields CSARDQRFSYEQYF.

For the CDR3, the DNA is TGCAGTGCAAGGAGGACAGGGCGAATCGGCACTGAAGCTTTCTTT. This codes for CSARRTGRIGTEAFF. The genes are TRBV20-1 and TRBJ1-1, with TRBD1 matching over 8 bases. Germline V gives CDR1 DFQATT, CDR2 SNEGSKA (reference sequence). The CDR3 length is 15 residues. J was trimmed by 4 bases and V by 6 bases; bases with no gene match: 13.

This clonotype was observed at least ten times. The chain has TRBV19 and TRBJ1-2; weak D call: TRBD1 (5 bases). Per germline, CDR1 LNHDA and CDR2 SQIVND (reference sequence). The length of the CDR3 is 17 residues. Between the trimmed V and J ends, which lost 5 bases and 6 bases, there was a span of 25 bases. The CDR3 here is CASSARGGQKGLDGYTF. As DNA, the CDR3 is TGTGCCAGTAGTGCCCGGGGAGGGCAAAAGGGGTTGGATGGCTACACCTTC.

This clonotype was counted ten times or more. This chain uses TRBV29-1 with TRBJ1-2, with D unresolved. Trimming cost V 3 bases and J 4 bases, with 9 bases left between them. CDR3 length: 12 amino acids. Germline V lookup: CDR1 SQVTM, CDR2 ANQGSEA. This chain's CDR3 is CSVEEHSYGYTF. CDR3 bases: TGCAGCGTTGAGGAACACAGCTATGGCTACACCTTC.